Reported below is one T cell receptor beta chain. Antigen unknown. Unmatched junction bases numbered 9, after V lost 2 bases and J lost 2 bases. The length of the CDR3 is 17 residues. The germline V gene encodes CDR1 LGHDT and CDR2 YNNKEL (reference sequence). Ranging in age from about 6 to 95, the donors were healthy Caucasian individuals from Russia. Each donor's blood draw was roughly 10 milliliters of peripheral blood. The record originates from a study of blood T cells in healthy people across ages. Study-level results: When set beside aged donors, long-lived donors presented more naive CD4+ cells and higher diversity. Estimated diversity that came from one million T cells was considered an underestimate.

A second roughly 7 to 11 cycle PCR used barcoded and J-beta primers. MiXCR, run by TCRdb on the 5' RACE reads, gives a single entry per CDR3 protein. The table has fewer than 750,000 distinct CDR3 sequences, around 50% seen once. The J gene is TRBJ2-7, the V gene TRBV3-1; 10 nucleotides align to TRBD2. Material: blood. The TCR was taken from a woman at least 80 years old in good health. CDR3 coding DNA: TGTGCCAGCAGCCAACTTCCCCGGGGACTAGCGACCTACGAGCAGTACTTC. This translates into CASSQLPRGLATYEQYF.